This T cell receptor (beta chain) was identified during a study of beta chain features in type 1 diabetes. Of the isolated RNA, all was reverse transcribed, and so the sequenced material was expressed TCRB transcripts. Assay: immunoSEQ multiplex PCR; the TCRdb copy retains only in-frame clones and omits some. The data show hundreds of thousands of clones, roughly a sixth seen once. This clone has just a few counts. Its specificity is not known. Study-wide points: The study found that naive, central memory and Treg TCRB repertoires appeared more similar in patients than in healthy donors.

CDR3 size: 14 residues. The germline CDR1 and CDR2 sequences are SGHVS and FNYEAQ. Trimming removed 1 base at V and 11 bases at J, with 15 bases between. Sequenced input: naive CD4+ T cells from blood. The rearrangement links TRBV7-6 to TRBJ1-5, with D perhaps TRBD1 (5 bases). The clonotype was recovered from a man aged 18 to 30 in good health. CDR3 nucleotides: TGTGCCAGCAGCTTAGATTTCGGGGGAGGGGCCCAGCATTTT. The encoded protein is CASSLDFGGGAQHF.